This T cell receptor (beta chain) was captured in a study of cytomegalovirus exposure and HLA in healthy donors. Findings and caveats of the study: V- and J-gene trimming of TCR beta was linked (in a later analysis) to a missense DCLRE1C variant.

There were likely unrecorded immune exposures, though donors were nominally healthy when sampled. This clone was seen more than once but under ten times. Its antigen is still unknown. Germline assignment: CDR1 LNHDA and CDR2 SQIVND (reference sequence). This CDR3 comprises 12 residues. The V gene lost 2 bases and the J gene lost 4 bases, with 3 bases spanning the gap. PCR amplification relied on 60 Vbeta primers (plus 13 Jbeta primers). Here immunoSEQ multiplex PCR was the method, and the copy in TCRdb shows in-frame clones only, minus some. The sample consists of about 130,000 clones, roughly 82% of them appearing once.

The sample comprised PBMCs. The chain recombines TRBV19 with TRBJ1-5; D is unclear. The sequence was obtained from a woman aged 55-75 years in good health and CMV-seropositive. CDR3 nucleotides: TGTGCCAGTAGTATACGGAATCAGCCCCAGCATTTT. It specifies CASSIRNQPQHF.